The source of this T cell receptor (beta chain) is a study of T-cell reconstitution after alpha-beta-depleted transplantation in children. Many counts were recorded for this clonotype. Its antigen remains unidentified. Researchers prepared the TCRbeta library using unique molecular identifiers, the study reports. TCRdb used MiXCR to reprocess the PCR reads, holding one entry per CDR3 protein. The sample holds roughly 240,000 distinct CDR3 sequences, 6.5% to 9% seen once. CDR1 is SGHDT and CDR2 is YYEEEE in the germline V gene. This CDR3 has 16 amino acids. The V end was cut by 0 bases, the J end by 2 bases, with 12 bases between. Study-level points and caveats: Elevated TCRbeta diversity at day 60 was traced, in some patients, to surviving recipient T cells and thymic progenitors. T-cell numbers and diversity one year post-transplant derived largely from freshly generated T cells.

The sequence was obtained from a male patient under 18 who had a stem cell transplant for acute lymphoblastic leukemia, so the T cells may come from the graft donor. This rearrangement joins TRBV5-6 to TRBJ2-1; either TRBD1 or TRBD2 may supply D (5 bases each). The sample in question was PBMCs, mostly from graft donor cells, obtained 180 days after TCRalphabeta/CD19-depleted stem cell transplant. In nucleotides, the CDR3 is TGTGCCAGCAGCTTGGAGGGACGGCTAACCTACAATGAGCAGTTCTTC. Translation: CASSLEGRLTYNEQFF. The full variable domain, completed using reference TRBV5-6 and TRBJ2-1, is DAGVTQSPTHLIKTRGQQVTLRCSPKSGHDTVSWYQQALGQGPQFIFQYYEEEERQRGNFPDRFSGHQFPNYSSELNVNALLLGDSALYLCASSLEGRLTYNEQFFGPGTRLTVL.